Following are 22 T cell receptor beta chains from one sample sequenced in a study of post-analysis software for immune sequencing data. Study conclusions and caveats: The study found TRBV5-6, TRBV5-1 and TRBV20-1 among about five TRBV segments more frequent in patients than controls.

Prepared libraries of TCR beta cDNA carried unique molecular identifiers. TCRdb re-derived calls from the PCR reads in MiXCR, one entry per CDR3 protein. Among about 800,000 distinct CDR3 sequences listed, roughly 27% were seen once. Antigen specificity for these receptors is unknown. Sample: blood. Receptor source: a girl aged 10 to 17 with multiple sclerosis.

This chain joins TRBV3-1 and TRBJ2-7; D uncertain. Trimming shortened V by 8 bases and J by 5 bases, and 10 bases separated the two germline ends. The CDR3 is 11 residues long. CDR1 and CDR2 from the germline V gene are LGHDT and YNNKEL (reference sequence). The CDR3 DNA follows: TGTGCCAGCTCATGGGGAAACGAGCAGTACTTC. Encoded protein: CASSWGNEQYF.

A note on this clonotype: A read error may account for a junction end that differs from germline. The V gene is TRBV7-8, the J gene TRBJ2-2; perhaps TRBD2 as D (6 bases). Germline CDR1 SGHVS, CDR2 FQNEAQ. CDR3 length: 14 residues. The chain's CDR3 is CVSSRGTYTGELFF. In nucleotides, the CDR3 is TGTGTCAGCAGCCGGGGGACGTACACCGGGGAGCTGTTTTTT.

In this sample, this clonotype turned up a few times. V is TRBV4-3 and J is TRBJ2-6; D is ambiguous. The CDR3 has 15 residues. Germline-derived CDR1 and CDR2 are LGHNA and YSLEER. Trimming left V 0 bases short and J 1 base short, with 4 bases between. CDR3: CASSQEWSGANVLTF. The CDR3 nucleotides are TGCGCCAGCAGCCAAGAGTGGTCTGGGGCCAACGTCCTGACTTTC.

This clonotype was observed a few times. V usage is TRBV20-1 and J usage is TRBJ2-5; 14 bases are a match to TRBD2. CDR3 size: 14 residues. The V segment lost 6 bases and the J segment 5 bases; nucleotides outside the gene matches: 5. CDR1 is DFQATT and CDR2 is SNEGSKA in the germline V gene (reference sequence). The CDR3 region has the DNA TGCAGTGCCGGGACTAGCGGGGGAGGGGAGACCCAGTACTTC. Its translation: CSAGTSGGGETQYF.

The count of this clonotype is one. The rearrangement links TRBV6-5 to TRBJ1-1, with D perhaps TRBD1 (5 bases). Germline loops: CDR1 MNHEY, CDR2 SVGAGI. CDR3 size: 15 residues. Trimming left V 5 bases short and J 1 base short, with 14 bases between. The CDR3 here is CASSQRDGSNTEAFF. CDR3 nucleotide sequence: TGTGCCAGCAGTCAACGGGACGGATCGAACACTGAAGCTTTCTTT.

This chain joins TRBV7-2 and TRBJ2-7; tentatively, D is TRBD2 (7 bases). The CDR3 runs 15 residues. Germline CDR1 reads SGHTA; CDR2 reads FQGNSA. The V end was cut by 5 bases, the J end by 4 bases, with 18 bases between. CDR3 nucleotide sequence: TGTGCCAGCAGCCAAGGGGGGGTCAGAGATTACGAGCAGTACTTC. It translates to CASSQGGVRDYEQYF.

This clonotype has more than one count but fewer than ten. This rearrangement joins TRBV20-1 to TRBJ2-5, with 10 positions matching TRBD2. V shed 0 bases and J 4 bases; nucleotides not matched to a gene: 11. Germline-derived CDR1 and CDR2 are DFQATT and SNEGSKA (reference sequence). The CDR3 is made up of 17 amino acids. CDR3 coding DNA: TGCAGTGCTAGAGATCTAACTAGCGGGGAATATCGAGAGACCCAGTACTTC. Amino acid sequence: CSARDLTSGEYRETQYF.

The chain joins TRBV6-1 to TRBJ1-1; unclear D gene. Germline CDR1 reads MNHNS; CDR2 reads SASEGT. Trimming removed 6 bases at V and 0 bases at J, with 20 bases between. The CDR3 loop spans 17 amino acids. CDR3 sequence (DNA): TGTGCCAGCAGGCTACATATACAGAGAGACATGAACACTGAAGCTTTCTTT. It specifies CASRLHIQRDMNTEAFF.

The chain couples TRBV12-3 or TRBV12-4 to TRBJ2-5, with D perhaps TRBD1 (6 bases). Gene TRBJ2-7 matches the end of the DNA better, so the J call may be wrong. CDR3 length: 14 amino acids. Written as DNA, the CDR3 is TGTGCCAGCAGTTTAGTGAGGGGGAACCCCGAGCAGTACTTC. Protein product: CASSLVRGNPEQYF.

This clonotype was seen a handful of times. V usage is TRBV28 and J usage is TRBJ1-2; D is ambiguous. The CDR3 runs to 14 residues. Germline V gives CDR1 MDHEN, CDR2 SYDVKM. The V end lost 2 bases, the J end lost 2 bases, and 9 bases lay between the germline ends. This CDR3 reads CASSLGLGNYGYTF. In nucleotides, the CDR3 is TGTGCCAGCAGTTTAGGGCTGGGGAACTATGGCTACACCTTC.

Regarding this clonotype: A read error is possible here, since a much larger clone lies one base away. This sequence joins TRBV4-3 and TRBJ2-5; TRBD2 aligns across 7 bases. With the DNA end fitting TRBJ2-7 better, the J assignment may be wrong. Looked up from germline, CDR1 is LGHNA and CDR2 is YSLEER. The CDR3 runs 16 residues. The CDR3 sequence is CASSQERSSGTYEQYF. CDR3 nucleotides: TGCGCCAGCAGCCAAGAAAGGTCGAGCGGGACCTACGAGCAGTACTTC.

This clonotype has only a few counts. The chain carries TRBV7-2 and TRBJ2-4, with D perhaps assigned TRBD1 or TRBD2 (5 bases each). Germline V lookup: CDR1 SGHTA, CDR2 FQGNSA. V lost 5 bases to trimming and J lost 6 bases, with 17 bases between them. The CDR3 extends over 15 amino acids. Written as DNA, the CDR3 is TGTGCCAGCAGCCCCCAGCCCAGAGGGGCAAACATTCAGTACTTC. Protein product: CASSPQPRGANIQYF. Looking up the rest from reference TRBV7-2 and TRBJ2-4 gives the full variable domain: GAGVSQSPSNKVTEKGKDVELRCDPISGHTALYWYRQSLGQGLEFLIYFQGNSAPDKSGLPSDRFSAERTGGSVSTLTIQRTQQEDSAVYLCASSPQPRGANIQYFGAGTRLSVL.

CDR3 region: CSARDPGTGTYQFF. CDR3 sequence (DNA): TGCAGTGCTAGAGATCCCGGGACAGGGACTTACCAGTTCTTC. J is TRBJ2-1 and V is TRBV20-1, with 9 nucleotides matching TRBD1. Trimming at V came to 0 bases and at J to 13 bases, leaving 10 bases not matched to a gene. The length of the CDR3 is 14 residues. Germline CDR1 reads DFQATT; CDR2 reads SNEGSKA (reference sequence).

The chain carries TRBV27 and TRBJ2-5, with no clear D. The V gene's germline CDR1 is MNHEY and CDR2 SMNVEV (reference sequence). V was shortened by 5 bases and J by 4 bases, with 11 bases between the two germline ends. The CDR3 sequence is 13 residues long. The CDR3 sequence: CASSTWGGETQYF. The CDR3 DNA reads as TGTGCCAGCAGTACCTGGGGTGGAGAGACCCAGTACTTC.

This clonotype showed up just a few times. This sequence joins TRBV7-2 and TRBJ2-3; 14 nucleotides match TRBD2. The CDR3 runs 20 residues. The V gene end was trimmed by 5 bases and the J gene end by 4 bases; junction bases not matched to a gene: 17. Looked up from germline, CDR1 is SGHTA and CDR2 is FQGNSA. CDR3 in DNA: TGTGCCAGCAGCCGCCTCCCCCCGGGACTAGCGGGAGTGCGGTCAGATACGCAGTATTTT. Translated, it gives CASSRLPPGLAGVRSDTQYF.

This clonotype turned up a few times. The J gene is TRBJ2-7, the V gene TRBV5-1, with a weak D call TRBD2 (6 bases). The V and J ends lost 7 bases and 3 bases respectively, with 14 bases between them. This CDR3 is 13 amino acids long. Germline loops: CDR1 SGHRS, CDR2 YFSETQ. DNA for the CDR3: TGCGCCAGCTGGGCCACCGGGAGCTACGAGCAGTACTTC. Translation gives CASWATGSYEQYF.

The chain recombines TRBV6-6 with TRBJ1-4; no clear D gene. This CDR3 is built from 13 residues. Germline-derived CDR1 and CDR2 are MNHNY and SVGAGI (reference sequence). Trimming shortened V by 4 bases and J by 8 bases, and 11 bases separated the two germline ends. The chain's CDR3 is CASSFESREKLFF. In DNA, the CDR3 is TGTGCCAGCAGTTTCGAATCGCGGGAAAAACTGTTTTTT.

This clonotype has a count of ten or more. This chain uses TRBV29-1 with TRBJ2-3; the match to TRBD1 covers 8 bases. Trimming took 3 bases from V and 0 from J; bases not matched to a gene: 5. Germline CDR1 is SQVTM and CDR2 is ANQGSEA. There are 15 residues in the CDR3. CDR3 sequence: CSVDDRGHSTDTQYF. The CDR3 bases are TGCAGCGTTGACGACAGGGGTCATAGCACAGATACGCAGTATTTT.

V usage is TRBV15 and J usage is TRBJ2-7; unclear D gene. Germline V gene data show CDR1 as LNHNV and CDR2 as YYDKDF (reference sequence). The V gene lost 1 base and the J gene lost 6 bases, with 10 bases spanning the gap. The length of the CDR3 is 13 residues. The CDR3 DNA reads TGTGCCACCAGCAGAGTGGCCCCTGGCGAGCAGTACTTC. Protein sequence: CATSRVAPGEQYF. The full variable domain, rest sourced from reference TRBV15 and TRBJ2-7, is DAMVIQNPRYQVTQFGKPVTLSCSQTLNHNVMYWYQQKSSQAPKLLFHYYDKDFNNEADTPDNFQSRRPNTSFCFLDIRSPGLGDTAMYLCATSRVAPGEQYFGPGTRLTVT.

The chain employs TRBV29-1 and TRBJ1-6; TRBD1 might be the D (5 bases). The germline V gene has CDR1 SQVTM and CDR2 ANQGSEA. The CDR3 contains 14 residues. The ends were cut back, 3 bases at V and 7 bases at J, with 13 bases in the middle. CDR3 residues: CSVDSGTVNSPLHF. DNA of the CDR3: TGCAGCGTTGACTCCGGGACGGTCAATTCACCCCTCCACTTT.

The V gene is TRBV12-5, the J gene TRBJ2-5; D possibly corresponds to TRBD2 (6 bases). V was pared by 9 bases and J by 5 bases, with 16 bases between. Germline V gives CDR1 LGHNT, CDR2 FRNRAP. The CDR3 sequence is 13 residues long. The chain's CDR3 is CASGAGGSETQYF. DNA of the CDR3: TGTGCTAGCGGGGCCGGAGGGAGCGAGACCCAGTACTTC.

This clonotype has only a few counts. V gene TRBV9 combines with J gene TRBJ1-5, with TRBD1 matching 9 bases. Germline lookup yields CDR1 SGDLS and CDR2 YYNGEE. V shed 4 bases and J 7 bases; nucleotides not matched to a gene: 9. The CDR3 has 15 amino acids. CDR3 nucleotides: TGTGCCAGCAGCCCCGGGGGGACAGGGAGCCAGCCCCAGCATTTT. Residues: CASSPGGTGSQPQHF.